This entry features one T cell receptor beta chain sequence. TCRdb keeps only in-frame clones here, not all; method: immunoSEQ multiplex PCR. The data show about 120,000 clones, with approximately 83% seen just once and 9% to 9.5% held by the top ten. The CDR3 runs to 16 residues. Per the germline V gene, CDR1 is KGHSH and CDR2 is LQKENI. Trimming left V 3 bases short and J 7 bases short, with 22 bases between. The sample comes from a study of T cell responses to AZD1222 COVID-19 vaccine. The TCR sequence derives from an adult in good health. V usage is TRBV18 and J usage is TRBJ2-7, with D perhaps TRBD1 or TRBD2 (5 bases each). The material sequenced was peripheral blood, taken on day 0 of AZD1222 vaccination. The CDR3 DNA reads TGTGCCAGCTCACCGCTAGAACAAGGGGATGGCGGGGAGCAGTACTTC. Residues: CASSPLEQGDGGEQYF.